The present T cell receptor beta chain was sequenced within a study of T-cell reconstitution after alpha-beta-depleted transplantation in children. On this clonotype: The antigen is undetermined.

The study's findings and limits: Recipient T cells and thymic progenitors that survived were the source of the high TCRbeta diversity seen at day 60 in some patients. Several hundred expanded graft clones reportedly were the source of alpha-beta T cells about two months after transplant. It was newly produced T cells that mostly accounted for T-cell counts and diversity one year after transplant.

The CDR3 extends over 15 amino acids. In germline, CDR1 is SGHVS, CDR2 FQNEAQ. The V end was cut by 1 base, the J end by 4 bases, with 12 bases between. Unique molecular identifiers were used in preparing the TCRbeta library. One entry per CDR3 protein, called by TCRdb with MiXCR from the PCR reads. The table records about 470,000 distinct CDR3 sequences, about 40% of them present only once. The chain employs TRBV7-8 and TRBJ2-3; the D call may be TRBD1 or TRBD2 (6 bases each). The material was PBMCs, obtained before TCRalphabeta/CD19-depleted stem cell transplant. This clonotype was sampled from a girl aged 2-15 years with aplastic anemia, due to receive a stem cell transplant. The CDR3 DNA reads TGTGCCAGCAGCTTAGGGGGGGCCAGGGCAGATACGCAGTATTTT. Translated: CASSLGGARADTQYF.